What follows are 26 T cell receptor beta chains derived from one specimen sequenced in a study of CD8+ T cells in alopecia areata. Reverse transcription of extracted RNA yielded cDNA, which provided the sequencing template. The protocol was immunoSEQ multiplex PCR, while the TCRdb copy is restricted to in-frame clones and leaves out a portion. The sample holds over 110,000 clones; about 51% are singletons and the top ten take approximately 0.99%. The specimen was CD4+ T cells sorted from blood, collected at week 0. These receptors originate from a human donor with alopecia areata.

The rearrangement joins TRBV27 to TRBJ2-1; either TRBD1 or TRBD2 may fit D (5 bases each). Trimming removed 2 bases at V and 3 bases at J, with 8 bases between. The CDR3 consists of 14 residues. Germline values: CDR1 MNHEY, CDR2 SMNVEV (reference sequence). The CDR3, as DNA: TGTGCCAGCAGTTTAAGGGACGACTACAATGAGCAGTTCTTC. This sequence encodes CASSLRDDYNEQFF.

In its sample, this clone was seen many times. This chain links TRBV4-1 with TRBJ2-1, with 12 bases matching TRBD2. The CDR3 is 18 residues long. After removal of 0 bases from V and 7 bases from J, the junction contained 10 bases not matched to a gene. CDR1 MGHRA and CDR2 YSYEKL come from the germline V gene. CDR3 loop: CASSQDVTSGRSRNEQFF. In nucleotides, the CDR3 is TGCGCCAGCAGCCAAGACGTGACTAGCGGGAGATCGAGGAATGAGCAGTTCTTC.

This sequence joins TRBV30 and TRBJ2-7, with 11 bases aligning to TRBD2. The ends lost 2 bases at V and 5 bases at J; junction bases unmatched: 14. The CDR3 length is 17 residues. Germline lookup yields CDR1 GTSNPN and CDR2 SVGIG (reference sequence). In DNA, the CDR3 is TGTGCCTGGAGTCCCAGGCTGGGACTAGCGGCACCGGACGAGCAGTACTTC. It translates to CAWSPRLGLAAPDEQYF.

The chain employs TRBV9 and TRBJ2-1; 13 nucleotides align to TRBD2. CDR3 length: 15 amino acids. The J segment lost 8 bases and the V segment lost 3 bases, leaving 5 bases of the junction unmatched. Germline loops: CDR1 SGDLS, CDR2 YYNGEE. The CDR3 reads CASSAGLAGRDEQFF. The CDR3 DNA reads TGTGCCAGCAGCGCGGGACTAGCGGGACGGGATGAGCAGTTCTTC.

This clone is a singleton in its sample. This chain links TRBV29-1 with TRBJ2-1; possibly TRBD1 for D (6 bases). V was pared by 6 bases and J by 9 bases, with 21 bases between. Looked up from germline, CDR1 is SQVTM and CDR2 is ANQGSEA. There are 14 residues in the CDR3. The DNA of the CDR3 is TGCAGCGTGCACCACAGGGTAACCAACGTTGAGCAGTTCTTC. Protein product: CSVHHRVTNVEQFF.

The genes are TRBV29-1 and TRBJ2-3, with 9 positions matching TRBD1. This CDR3 has 14 amino acids. V gave up 7 bases and J gave up 5 bases; unmatched junction bases: 10. The germline CDR1 and CDR2 sequences are SQVTM and ANQGSEA. The CDR3 spells CSATRTGVLDTQYF. CDR3 sequence (DNA): TGCAGCGCGACGAGGACAGGGGTGCTAGATACGCAGTATTTT.

In its sample, this clone was seen a few times. At the DNA level, this CDR3 is encoded by other sequences in the same sample as well. The J gene is TRBJ2-6, the V gene TRBV30; D might be TRBD2 (6 bases). Germline V gene sequence: CDR1 GTSNPN, CDR2 SVGIG (reference sequence). The CDR3 is made up of 16 amino acids. V was trimmed by 2 bases and J by 0 bases, leaving 11 bases between them. CDR3 coding DNA: TGTGCCTGGAGTCCCCCGGGAGTCTCTGGGGCCAACGTCCTGACTTTC. Translated, it gives CAWSPPGVSGANVLTF.

This clone was counted once. V usage is TRBV10-1 and J usage is TRBJ2-3; no clear D. Per germline, CDR1 WNHNN and CDR2 SYGVQD (reference sequence). CDR3 length equals 13 residues. V shed 4 bases and J shed 2 bases, with 7 bases lying between them. The chain's CDR3 is CASSGAITDTQYF. The CDR3 DNA is TGCGCCAGCAGTGGGGCGATCACAGATACGCAGTATTTT.

This clone was counted between two and nine times. The CDR3 sequence: CASSSGRQGANVLTF. Written as DNA, the CDR3 is TGTGCCAGCAGCTCCGGACGGCAAGGGGCCAACGTCCTGACTTTC. V gene TRBV7-2 combines with J gene TRBJ2-6, with unresolved D. The length of the CDR3 is 15 residues. Germline CDR1 and CDR2: SGHTA and FQGNSA. The germline V and J ends were trimmed by 4 bases and 4 bases, with 11 bases remaining between them.

Many counts were recorded for this clone. The chain couples TRBV28 to TRBJ2-4; D perhaps matches TRBD1 (7 bases). CDR1 MDHEN and CDR2 SYDVKM come from the germline V gene. V was cut by 6 bases and J by 10 bases, with 19 bases left in between. This CDR3 region has 14 residues. The CDR3 loop is CASSSDLTGRIQYF. The CDR3 DNA sequence: TGTGCCAGCAGCTCGGACCTGACAGGGAGGATTCAGTACTTC. The entire variable domain, with the rest obtained from reference TRBV28 and TRBJ2-4, is as follows: DVKVTQSSRYLVKRTGEKVFLECVQDMDHENMFWYRQDPGLGLRLIYFSYDVKMKEKGDIPEGYSVSREKKERFSLILESASTNQTSMYLCASSSDLTGRIQYFGAGTRLSVL.

This clone was found once. This rearrangement joins TRBV9 to TRBJ2-1; 12 positions agree with TRBD2. Trimming took 4 bases from V and 8 from J; bases not matched to a gene: 7. The germline CDR1 and CDR2 sequences are SGDLS and YYNGEE. The CDR3 spans 15 residues. Here the CDR3 reads CASSQTSGSSDEQFF. CDR3 nucleotide sequence: TGTGCCAGCAGCCAGACTAGCGGGAGCTCCGATGAGCAGTTCTTC.

The chain uses TRBV30 and TRBJ2-3; no clear D. The CDR3 consists of 13 residues. The ends were cut back, 4 bases at V and 9 bases at J, with 17 bases in the middle. Germline CDR1 GTSNPN, CDR2 SVGIG (reference sequence). The CDR3 DNA follows: TGTGCCTGGAATCCGGCTCGCGGTCCCACGCAGTATTTT. Its protein product is CAWNPARGPTQYF. Complete variable domain (other parts from reference TRBV30 and TRBJ2-3): SQTIHQWPATLVQPVGSPLSLECTVEGTSNPNLYWYRQAAGRGLQLLFYSVGIGQISSEVPQNLSASRPQDRQFILSSKKLLLSDSGFYLCAWNPARGPTQYFGPGTRLTVL.

This clone was seen a few times. The V call is TRBV28, the J call TRBJ2-1; D may be TRBD2 (5 bases). V lost 5 bases and J lost 5, with 16 bases in between. CDR3 length equals 15 residues. Germline-derived CDR1 and CDR2 are MDHEN and SYDVKM. CDR3 in amino acids: CASSVSLGADNEQFF. The CDR3, as DNA: TGTGCCAGCAGTGTTTCGCTAGGAGCGGACAATGAGCAGTTCTTC.

V is TRBV5-1 and J is TRBJ2-2; D not resolved. Per the germline V gene, CDR1 is SGHRS and CDR2 is YFSETQ. The CDR3 is made up of 15 amino acids. The V end lost 3 bases, the J end lost 6 bases, and 15 bases lay between the germline ends. The CDR3 is CASSSRAPGSGELFF. CDR3 nucleotide sequence: TGCGCCAGCAGCTCCCGGGCCCCTGGCTCCGGGGAGCTGTTTTTT.

The chain recombines TRBV7-9 with TRBJ1-2; D uncertain. This CDR3 spans 16 amino acids. The V gene lost 5 bases and the J gene lost 4 bases, with 20 bases spanning the gap. Germline V gene data show CDR1 as SEHNR and CDR2 as FQNEAQ (reference sequence). DNA of the CDR3: TGTGCCAGCAGCCTCCTAAGCAGGAACTCAATCTATGGCTACACCTTC. As protein: CASSLLSRNSIYGYTF.

CDR3 in DNA: TGTGCCAGTAGTATTGTTAGCGGGAAGGGAAATGAGCAGTTCTTC. This codes for CASSIVSGKGNEQFF. The chain links TRBV19 to TRBJ2-1; TRBD2 aligns across 8 bases. There are 15 residues in the CDR3. CDR1 is LNHDA and CDR2 is SQIVND in the germline V gene (reference sequence). V shed 3 bases and J 7 bases; nucleotides not matched to a gene: 8.

This chain links TRBV30 with TRBJ2-4; TRBD1 agrees at 10 bases. The germline gives CDR1 GTSNPN, CDR2 SVGIG (reference sequence). The J segment lost 4 bases and the V segment lost 1 base, leaving 1 base of the junction unmatched. The CDR3 consists of 14 residues. The CDR3, as DNA: TGTGCCTGGAGTGGGACAGGGGGAAAAAACATTCAGTACTTC. Translating it yields CAWSGTGGKNIQYF.

About this clone itself: The sample carries other DNA sequences with the same CDR3. The rearrangement uses TRBV5-1 and TRBJ1-1; D remains unclear. There are 13 residues in the CDR3. From germline, CDR1 is SGHRS and CDR2 YFSETQ. Trimming cost V 0 bases and J 1 base, with 4 bases left between them. The DNA of the CDR3 is TGCGCCAGCAGCTTGGGGGGGAACACTGAAGCTTTCTTT. Protein product: CASSLGGNTEAFF.

CDR3 in amino acids: CASSGTAYNYGYTF. In nucleotides, the CDR3 is TGTGCCAGTAGTGGAACAGCATATAACTATGGCTACACCTTC. The chain is built from TRBV19 and TRBJ1-2; no clear D gene. CDR1 is LNHDA and CDR2 is SQIVND in the germline V gene (reference sequence). The CDR3 is made up of 14 amino acids. Trimming left V 5 bases short and J 1 base short, with 11 bases between.

This clone was observed a few times. The rearrangement joins TRBV29-1 to TRBJ1-5; no clear D gene. V lost 7 bases and J lost 6, with 16 bases in between. This CDR3 has 13 amino acids. The V gene's germline CDR1 is SQVTM and CDR2 ANQGSEA. CDR3 protein: CSATSGYAQPQHF. In DNA form, the CDR3 reads TGCAGCGCGACTTCGGGGTATGCTCAGCCCCAGCATTTT.

This clone was counted a few times. The rearrangement joins TRBV30 to TRBJ2-1; D remains unclear. Germline lookup yields CDR1 GTSNPN and CDR2 SVGIG (reference sequence). V gave up 4 bases and J gave up 2 bases, with 15 bases separating them. The CDR3 runs to 15 residues. Written as DNA, the CDR3 is TGTGCCTGGACCTCCCTGGGTGGTACCTACAATGAGCAGTTCTTC. The encoded protein is CAWTSLGGTYNEQFF.

The V gene is TRBV7-2, the J gene TRBJ1-1, with 9 bases fitting TRBD1. After removal of 4 bases from V and 11 bases from J, the junction contained 11 bases not matched to a gene. Germline loops: CDR1 SGHTA, CDR2 FQGNSA. The CDR3 sequence is 14 residues long. This chain's CDR3 is CASSSLAGGTGAFF. The CDR3, as DNA: TGTGCCAGCAGCTCTCTGGCGGGGGGGACAGGGGCTTTCTTT.

This clone was seen a few times. The chain recombines TRBV11-2 with TRBJ2-5; D is undetermined. Deletions cut 6 bases from V and 4 bases from J, with 12 bases between. This CDR3 is built from 13 residues. The V gene's germline CDR1 is SGHAT and CDR2 FQNNGV. The CDR3 nucleotides read TGTGCCAGCAGGGAGTCTGTGGCAGAGACCCAGTACTTC. This encodes CASRESVAETQYF.

This clone was seen only a few times. The rearrangement joins TRBV9 to TRBJ1-1, with D tentatively TRBD1 (6 bases). This CDR3 has 13 amino acids. The V and J ends lost 3 bases and 1 base respectively, with 7 bases between them. Per germline, CDR1 SGDLS and CDR2 YYNGEE. CDR3 sequence reads: CASSATGNTEAFF. CDR3 DNA sequence: TGTGCCAGCAGCGCGACAGGGAACACTGAAGCTTTCTTT. Together with reference TRBV9 and TRBJ1-1, the CDR3 gives the full variable domain: DSGVTQTPKHLITATGQRVTLRCSPRSGDLSVYWYQQSLDQGLQFLIQYYNGEERAKGNILERFSAQQFPDLHSELNLSSLELGDSALYFCASSATGNTEAFFGQGTRLTVV.

The chain joins TRBV5-1 to TRBJ2-1; possible D gene TRBD1, 6 bases. The length of the CDR3 is 15 residues. CDR1 SGHRS and CDR2 YFSETQ come from the germline V gene. V gave up 4 bases and J gave up 8 bases, with 19 bases separating them. CDR3 protein: CASSPNRQARDEQFF. CDR3 in DNA: TGCGCCAGCAGCCCCAACCGACAGGCCCGGGATGAGCAGTTCTTC.

This clone was observed a few times. The CDR3 nucleotides read TGTGCCAGCAGCCTCGGACAGGGGGCTAACTATGGCTACACCTTC. This gives the protein CASSLGQGANYGYTF. The gene calls are TRBV7-6 and TRBJ1-2, with 10 nucleotides matching TRBD1. CDR3 size: 15 residues. The V gene end was trimmed by 5 bases and the J gene end by 0 bases; junction bases not matched to a gene: 3. Per germline, CDR1 SGHVS and CDR2 FNYEAQ.